The 6 T cell receptor beta chains in this list originate from one sample, sequenced in a study of blood T cell repertoires in COVID-19. Sequencing used immunoSEQ multiplex PCR; TCRdb keeps in-frame clones, though not all of them. The sample records a few hundred thousand clones, roughly 90% being singletons. Sequencing was done on a sample of PBMCs or T cells enriched from blood (not recorded which). The receptors here all came from a woman under 30 with acute COVID-19.

The V gene is TRBV29-1, the J gene TRBJ1-2, with 7 bases identical to TRBD1. J was trimmed by 8 bases and V by 3 bases; bases with no gene match: 3. This CDR3 is 11 amino acids long. The V gene's germline CDR1 is SQVTM and CDR2 ANQGSEA. CDR3: CSVEGTAGYTF. CDR3 DNA sequence: TGCAGCGTTGAGGGGACAGCCGGCTACACCTTC.

V usage is TRBV6-5 and J usage is TRBJ2-1; possibly TRBD2 for D (6 bases). Trimming took off 9 bases at V and 4 bases at J, with 16 bases between the two ends. The germline V gene encodes CDR1 MNHEY and CDR2 SVGAGI. This CDR3 has 14 residues. CDR3 sequence: CASSSGRRYNEQFF. The DNA for the CDR3 is TGTGCCAGTTCGTCGGGGAGGAGATACAATGAGCAGTTCTTC.

The rearrangement links TRBV6-5 to TRBJ2-7, with 8 bases aligning to TRBD1. V shed 2 bases and J 5 bases; nucleotides not matched to a gene: 5. This CDR3 spans 14 amino acids. Germline-derived CDR1 and CDR2 are MNHEY and SVGAGI. DNA of the CDR3: TGTGCCAGCAGTTACGACAGGGGAGTGAACGAGCAGTACTTC. Protein: CASSYDRGVNEQYF.

As concerns this clone: Likely a read error: the CDR3 ends without its conserved phenylalanine or tryptophan. The DNA is omitted, as the CDR3 cannot be located on it reliably, and the CDR3 follows TCRdb's listing. The J gene is TRBJ2-7, the V gene TRBV28; the listed D gene, TRBD2, was not tested against the DNA. Germline-derived CDR1 and CDR2 are MDHEN and SYDVKM. With termini counted, the CDR3 has 15 amino acids. The CDR3: CASSDRGRSSGRALS.

The rearrangement links TRBV14 to TRBJ2-3; D may be TRBD2 (6 bases). V was shortened by 1 base and J by 2 bases, with 13 bases between the two germline ends. The germline CDR1 and CDR2 sequences are SGHDN and FVKESK. The CDR3 is 16 residues long. The CDR3 protein is CASSQGGLRATDTQYF. DNA of the CDR3: TGTGCCAGCAGCCAAGGGGGACTGCGGGCCACAGATACGCAGTATTTT. Full variable domain (outside the CDR3, taken from reference TRBV14 and TRBJ2-3): EAGVTQFPSHSVIEKGQTVTLRCDPISGHDNLYWYRRVMGKEIKFLLHFVKESKQDESGMPNNRFLAERTGGTYSTLKVQPAELEDSGVYFCASSQGGLRATDTQYFGPGTRLTVL.

The chain joins TRBV7-9 to TRBJ2-7; TRBD1 matches 7 bases. CDR3 length: 13 residues. From germline, CDR1 is SEHNR and CDR2 FQNEAQ (reference sequence). V lost 0 bases to trimming and J lost 5 bases; unmatched junction nucleotides: 1. The CDR3 sequence: CASSLATGHEQYF. The CDR3, as DNA: TGTGCCAGCAGCTTAGCGACAGGGCACGAGCAGTACTTC.